These 13 T cell receptor beta chains came from one sample sequenced in a study of T cells in Graves' hyperthyroidism and ophthalmopathy. Researchers amplified the TCR beta CDR3 regions from RNA transcripts. An initial round of RT-PCR targeting the TCR CDR3 relied on the HTBI primer set. TCRdb reprocessed the multiplex PCR reads with MiXCR, giving one entry per CDR3 protein. The data show around 350,000 distinct CDR3 sequences, approximately 19% seen once. The sample taken for sequencing was blood. Receptors originate from a woman younger than 30 with Graves' hyperthyroidism.

This clonotype showed up many times. The V gene is TRBV6-1, the J gene TRBJ1-1; maybe TRBD1 (5 bases). The V gene lost 10 bases and the J gene lost 6 bases, with 15 bases spanning the gap. CDR1 is MNHNS and CDR2 is SASEGT in the germline V gene. The CDR3 is made up of 12 amino acids. The CDR3 region is CATLDRVPEAFF. In DNA, the CDR3 is TGTGCCACCCTAGACAGAGTCCCTGAAGCTTTCTTT.

This clonotype was detected many times. The chain combines TRBV2 with TRBJ2-7; tentatively, D is TRBD2 (5 bases). This CDR3 is built from 15 residues. The V gene's germline CDR1 is SNHLY and CDR2 FYNNEI. With 6 bases removed from V and 5 bases from J, the gap between germline ends came to 20 bases. CDR3 DNA: TGTGCCAGCAGCAGCTCAAGGACTCTCGGGGACGAGCAGTACTTC. Translation: CASSSSRTLGDEQYF.

This clonotype was counted between two and nine times. V is TRBV7-9 and J is TRBJ2-7, with 10 bases identical to TRBD1. V lost 5 bases to trimming and J lost 6 bases; unmatched junction nucleotides: 10. The CDR3 totals 15 residues. Germline CDR1 SEHNR, CDR2 FQNEAQ (reference sequence). CDR3 amino acids: CASSRGWTGGGEQYF. The CDR3 nucleotides are TGTGCCAGCAGCCGAGGTTGGACAGGGGGGGGCGAGCAGTACTTC.

This clonotype appeared many times. This chain connects TRBV12-3 or TRBV12-4 to TRBJ2-2; maybe TRBD1 (5 bases). This CDR3 is built from 12 residues. V was cut by 6 bases and J by 5 bases, with 7 bases left in between. The CDR3 region has the DNA TGTGCCAGCAGCTCAGGGACCGGGGAGCTGTTTTTT. This gives the protein CASSSGTGELFF.

J is TRBJ2-7 and V is TRBV28; 12 nucleotides agree with TRBD2. V trimming: 5 bases; J trimming: 3 bases; junction bases outside the gene matches: 5. CDR3 size: 15 residues. Germline CDR1 is MDHEN and CDR2 is SYDVKM. The CDR3 here is CASSVLAGGLYEQYF. Written as DNA, the CDR3 is TGTGCCAGCAGTGTACTAGCGGGAGGCCTCTACGAGCAGTACTTC.

This clonotype was detected ten times or more. This chain joins TRBV20-1 and TRBJ2-5, with 8 positions matching TRBD2. The CDR3 has 17 residues. Unmatched junction bases numbered 17, after V lost 3 bases and J lost 5 bases. The germline V gene encodes CDR1 DFQATT and CDR2 SNEGSKA (reference sequence). The CDR3 loop is CSASVSFGAGVRETQYF. The CDR3 coding sequence is TGCAGTGCTAGTGTGAGTTTCGGAGCGGGGGTCAGGGAGACCCAGTACTTC.

This chain links TRBV6-1 with TRBJ2-4; the D is unclear. V lost 6 bases, J lost 3 bases, and 9 bases lay in between. CDR3 length: 13 residues. CDR1 MNHNS and CDR2 SASEGT come from the germline V gene. In nucleotides, the CDR3 is TGTGCCAGCAGCCGACAAGGCAAAAACATTCAGTACTTC. Translated: CASSRQGKNIQYF.

This clonotype showed up many times. CDR3 sequence (DNA): TGTGCCAGCAGCTTAACGACGAACACTGAAGCTTTCTTT. Protein: CASSLTTNTEAFF. This chain joins TRBV7-3 and TRBJ1-1; D is ambiguous. The CDR3 sequence is 13 residues long. Germline-derived CDR1 and CDR2 are SGHTA and FQGTGA. V was clipped by 0 bases and J by 1 base, with 3 bases between them.

Only a few counts were recorded for this clonotype. The chain joins TRBV6-5 to TRBJ1-1; D remains unclear. This CDR3 contains 11 residues. Germline lookup yields CDR1 MNHEY and CDR2 SVGAGI. V was trimmed by 5 bases and J by 6 bases, leaving 7 bases between them. The CDR3 is CASSIRAEAFF. CDR3 coding DNA: TGTGCCAGCAGTATTCGCGCTGAAGCTTTCTTT.

This sequence joins TRBV20-1 and TRBJ2-4; D is possibly TRBD1 (7 bases). Trimming stripped 6 bases from V and 6 bases from J, with 18 bases between. Per germline, CDR1 DFQATT and CDR2 SNEGSKA (reference sequence). The CDR3 runs to 14 residues. CDR3 in amino acids: CSAAKGAEGNIQYF. CDR3 in DNA: TGCAGTGCGGCCAAGGGGGCGGAGGGAAACATTCAGTACTTC.

This clonotype has a count of ten or more. The chain joins TRBV7-3 to TRBJ2-5, with 12 positions matching TRBD2. CDR1 is SGHTA and CDR2 is FQGTGA in the germline V gene. The length of the CDR3 is 18 residues. J gave up 2 bases and V 5 bases, and 12 bases lay outside the gene matches. CDR3 nucleotides: TGTGCCAGCAGCCCCCTGGCTAGCGGGGGGGCGGGGCAAGAGACCCAGTACTTC. Protein product: CASSPLASGGAGQETQYF.

This clonotype occurred many times. V is TRBV10-3 and J is TRBJ2-7; TRBD2 is a possible D gene (5 bases). Germline loops: CDR1 ENHRY, CDR2 SYGVKD. Trimming removed 2 bases at V and 5 bases at J, with 10 bases between. This CDR3 contains 13 residues. The CDR3 loop reads CAISEGLPDEQYF. In DNA, the CDR3 is TGTGCCATCAGTGAGGGACTTCCAGACGAGCAGTACTTC.

This clonotype was recorded many times. V gene TRBV6-5 combines with J gene TRBJ2-6, with no clear D. CDR1 MNHEY and CDR2 SVGAGI come from the germline V gene. This CDR3 spans 16 amino acids. The V end was cut by 3 bases, the J end by 4 bases, with 13 bases between. CDR3 in DNA: TGTGCCAGCAGTTATAAGGAGTCAGGAGGGGCCAACGTCCTGACTTTC. This sequence encodes CASSYKESGGANVLTF.